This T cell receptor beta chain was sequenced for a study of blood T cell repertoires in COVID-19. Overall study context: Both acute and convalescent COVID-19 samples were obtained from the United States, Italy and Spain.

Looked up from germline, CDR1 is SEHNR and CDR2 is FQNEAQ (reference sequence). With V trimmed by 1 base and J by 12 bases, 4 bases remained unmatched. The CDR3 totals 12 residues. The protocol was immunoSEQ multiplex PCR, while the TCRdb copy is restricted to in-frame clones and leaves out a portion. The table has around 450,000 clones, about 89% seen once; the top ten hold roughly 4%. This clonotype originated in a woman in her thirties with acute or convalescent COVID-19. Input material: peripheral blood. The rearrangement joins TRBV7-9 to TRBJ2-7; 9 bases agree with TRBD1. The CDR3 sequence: CASSLENRGLYF. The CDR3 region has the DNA TGTGCCAGCAGCTTAGAAAACAGGGGGCTGTACTTC.